This T cell receptor beta chain was sequenced during a study of T cells in Graves' hyperthyroidism and ophthalmopathy. About this clonotype: Given a much more abundant clone one base away, this may be a read error.

This CDR3 is 13 amino acids long. The germline gives CDR1 ENHRY, CDR2 SYGVKD. Disease lasting under 3 months, a NOSPECS grade of at least 4, and a Clinical Activity Score of at least 3 were features of the ophthalmopathy patients. Amplified regions were TCR beta CDR3 sequences from RNA transcripts. The TCR CDR3 was amplified in a first-round RT-PCR using the HTBI primer set. A single record per CDR3 protein comes from TCRdb applying MiXCR to the multiplex PCR reads. Among about 500,000 distinct CDR3 sequences listed, roughly a sixth were seen once. The sequenced sample was blood. This receptor was identified in a woman in her twenties or thirties with Graves' ophthalmopathy. The rearrangement uses TRBV10-3 and TRBJ1-5; D is undetermined. The CDR3 loop is CVISEGINQPQHF. The CDR3 coding sequence is TGTGTCATCAGTGAGGGAATCAATCAGCCCCAGCATTTT.